The rows below give T cell receptor beta chains drawn from one sample of a study of blood T cell repertoires in COVID-19. Sequencing was performed with immunoSEQ multiplex PCR; in TCRdb, only in-frame clones are kept and a portion is missing. The table lists hundreds of thousands of clones, about nine tenths of them singletons. Sequences were obtained from PBMCs or T cells enriched from blood (not recorded which). These receptors were taken from a man aged 40-55 years who had recovered from COVID-19. CDR3s include the opening cysteine and the closing phenylalanine or tryptophan. A D gene is named only where the DNA matches it firmly. Only some rows state a clone size, as once, few, many or a class for expanded clones.

j_gene: TRBJ2-3
v_gene: TRBV7-3
abundance: -
d_gene: TRBD2
CDR3nt: TGTGCCAGCACCCTCTCGGGGGGGCCAGGCACAGATACGCAGTATTTT
CDR3aa: CASTLSGGPGTDTQYF

j_gene: TRBJ2-1
v_gene: TRBV10-3
abundance: few
d_gene: TRBD2
CDR3nt: TGTGCCATCAGTGAACGGAGCGGGGGTGTGGATGAGCAGTTCTTC
CDR3aa: CAISERSGGVDEQFF

j_gene: TRBJ2-3
v_gene: TRBV30
abundance: -
d_gene: -
CDR3nt: TGTGCCTGGAGTCCCGTCGCAGATACGCAGTATTTT
CDR3aa: CAWSPVADTQYF

j_gene: TRBJ2-3
v_gene: TRBV27
abundance: -
d_gene: -
CDR3nt: TGTGCCAGCAGTTTGTCGGGATTGGATACGCAGTATTTT
CDR3aa: CASSLSGLDTQYF

j_gene: TRBJ1-5
v_gene: TRBV30
abundance: -
d_gene: -
CDR3nt: TGTGCCTGGAGCGCCGGGACTGATGCTCTGCCCCAGCATTTT
CDR3aa: CAWSAGTDALPQHF

j_gene: TRBJ2-2
v_gene: TRBV4-3
abundance: -
d_gene: -
CDR3nt: TGCGCCAGCAGCCCGAGACGGGAGTCCGGGGAGCTGTTTTTT
CDR3aa: CASSPRRESGELFF

j_gene: TRBJ1-3
v_gene: TRBV4-3
abundance: -
d_gene: -
CDR3nt: TGCGCCAGCAGCCAAGATATCCCAGCTGGAAACACCATATATTTT
CDR3aa: CASSQDIPAGNTIYF

j_gene: TRBJ1-1
v_gene: TRBV7-9
abundance: -
d_gene: -
CDR3nt: TGTGCCAGCAGCTTTGGAGTTACTGAAGCTTTCTTT
CDR3aa: CASSFGVTEAFF

j_gene: TRBJ2-1
v_gene: TRBV5-1
abundance: -
d_gene: TRBD2
CDR3nt: TGCGCCACCCAACGACTAGCGGGTAGCTCCTACAATGAGCAGTTCTTC
CDR3aa: CATQRLAGSSYNEQFF

j_gene: TRBJ1-6
v_gene: TRBV7-6
abundance: -
d_gene: TRBD1
CDR3nt: TGTGCCAGCAGCTCGACCCTCTTGACAGGGTTGAGCTCCTATAATTCACCCCTCCACTTT
CDR3aa: CASSSTLLTGLSSYNSPLHF

j_gene: TRBJ2-1
v_gene: TRBV4-1
abundance: -
d_gene: -
CDR3nt: TGCGCCAGCAGCCAAGGAGGGCCCCGGACCGGTCTAAGGAATGAGCAGTTCTTC
CDR3aa: CASSQGGPRTGLRNEQFF

j_gene: TRBJ1-1
v_gene: TRBV9
abundance: few
d_gene: -
CDR3nt: TGTGCCAGCAGCGTAGACGGATCGGGCACTGAAGCTTTCTTT
CDR3aa: CASSVDGSGTEAFF

j_gene: TRBJ2-5
v_gene: TRBV27
abundance: -
d_gene: TRBD2
CDR3nt: TGTGCCAGCAGTTTTCGGCGGGAGGGCAAGGAGACCCAGTACTTC
CDR3aa: CASSFRREGKETQYF

j_gene: TRBJ2-7
v_gene: TRBV30
abundance: -
d_gene: -
CDR3nt: TGTGCCTGGGAAACGACGGCCCGGAGTAAGTACTTC
CDR3aa: CAWETTARSKYF

j_gene: TRBJ1-1
v_gene: TRBV6-1
abundance: -
d_gene: -
CDR3nt: TGTGCCAGCAGTGAACCAGAGAACACTGAAGCTTTCTTT
CDR3aa: CASSEPENTEAFF

j_gene: TRBJ1-6
v_gene: TRBV5-4
abundance: -
d_gene: -
CDR3nt: TGTGCCAGCAGCCCGGGCGGGAGCTCCTATAATTCACCCCTCCACTTT
CDR3aa: CASSPGGSSYNSPLHF

j_gene: TRBJ2-7
v_gene: TRBV15
abundance: -
d_gene: TRBD2
CDR3nt: TGTGCCACCAGCAGAGAGCGGGGGGATACCTACGAGCAGTACTTC
CDR3aa: CATSRERGDTYEQYF

j_gene: TRBJ2-1
v_gene: TRBV13
abundance: -
d_gene: TRBD1
CDR3nt: TGTGCCAGCAGCTTTCCGGGACAGGGTAACAATGAGCAGTTCTTC
CDR3aa: CASSFPGQGNNEQFF

j_gene: TRBJ1-2
v_gene: TRBV6-2/TRBV6-3
abundance: -
d_gene: TRBD1
CDR3nt: TGTGCCAGCAGTCCCGACAGGGAGGACTATGGCTACACCTTC
CDR3aa: CASSPDREDYGYTF

j_gene: TRBJ1-1
v_gene: TRBV12-1
abundance: -
d_gene: -
CDR3nt: TGTGCCAGCAGCTTTGCGAGCAGGCGCCTTGGGTGCACTGAAGCTTTCTTT
CDR3aa: CASSFASRRLGCTEAFF

j_gene: TRBJ1-2
v_gene: TRBV5-8
abundance: -
d_gene: -
CDR3nt: TGTGCCAGCAGCCCACCTTTTCTAGGACGGGGCTATGGCTACACCTTC
CDR3aa: CASSPPFLGRGYGYTF

j_gene: TRBJ1-1
v_gene: TRBV30
abundance: -
d_gene: -
CDR3nt: TGTGCCTGGCATCTCGCTGTGAGTACTGAAGCTTTCTTT
CDR3aa: CAWHLAVSTEAFF

j_gene: TRBJ1-1
v_gene: TRBV12-3/TRBV12-4
abundance: few
d_gene: -
CDR3nt: TGTGCCAGCACCCAATGGGAGGGGACTGAAGCTTTCTTT
CDR3aa: CASTQWEGTEAFF

j_gene: TRBJ2-2
v_gene: TRBV29-1
abundance: -
d_gene: TRBD2
CDR3nt: TGCAGCGTTGCCCCCGGGAGGCAGGGTGGCACCGGGGAGCTGTTTTTT
CDR3aa: CSVAPGRQGGTGELFF

j_gene: TRBJ2-3
v_gene: TRBV9
abundance: many
d_gene: -
CDR3nt: TGTGCCAGCAGCGTCGGGGTCCTCACAGATACGCAGTATTTT
CDR3aa: CASSVGVLTDTQYF

j_gene: TRBJ1-6
v_gene: TRBV6-5
abundance: -
d_gene: -
CDR3nt: TGTGCCAGCAGTTACGGGGGAGGGTTATTCTCACCCCTCCACTTT
CDR3aa: CASSYGGGLFSPLHF

j_gene: TRBJ2-7
v_gene: TRBV9
abundance: -
d_gene: -
CDR3nt: TGTGCCAGCAGCGTAGGGACAGAAATATACGAGCAGTACTTC
CDR3aa: CASSVGTEIYEQYF

j_gene: TRBJ1-2
v_gene: TRBV19
abundance: -
d_gene: TRBD1
CDR3nt: TGTGCCAGTAGACCATTGGGGACAGGGAGGGACTATGGCTACACCTTC
CDR3aa: CASRPLGTGRDYGYTF

j_gene: TRBJ2-2
v_gene: TRBV30
abundance: -
d_gene: -
CDR3nt: TGTGCCTGGAGTATCACCCGGACCGGGGAGCTGTTTTTT
CDR3aa: CAWSITRTGELFF

j_gene: TRBJ1-1
v_gene: TRBV2
abundance: -
d_gene: -
CDR3nt: TGTGCCAGCAGGAGGGACTTCGACACTGAAGCTTTCTTT
CDR3aa: CASRRDFDTEAFF

j_gene: TRBJ1-3
v_gene: TRBV5-4
abundance: -
d_gene: -
CDR3nt: TGTGCCAGCAGCTTGGACCGGGACATCTCTGGAAACACCATATATTTT
CDR3aa: CASSLDRDISGNTIYF

j_gene: TRBJ2-7
v_gene: TRBV24-1
abundance: -
d_gene: -
CDR3nt: TGTGCCACCAGTGGGGTCGCGGGGTTCTCCTACGAGCAGTACTTC
CDR3aa: CATSGVAGFSYEQYF

j_gene: TRBJ1-6
v_gene: TRBV5-1
abundance: -
d_gene: -
CDR3nt: TGCGCCAGCACCTCAGAGGTCTCCTATAATTCACCCCTCCACTTT
CDR3aa: CASTSEVSYNSPLHF

j_gene: TRBJ2-1
v_gene: TRBV23-1
abundance: -
d_gene: TRBD2
CDR3nt: TGCGCCAGCAGTCCCCCCCCCGGGACTAGCTACTCCTACAATGAGCAGTTCTTC
CDR3aa: CASSPPPGTSYSYNEQFF

j_gene: TRBJ2-7
v_gene: TRBV30
abundance: -
d_gene: -
CDR3nt: TGTGCCTGGAGTGTTCTTCGGGAGTACGAGCAGTACTTC
CDR3aa: CAWSVLREYEQYF

j_gene: TRBJ2-7
v_gene: TRBV19
abundance: -
d_gene: TRBD2
CDR3nt: TGTGCCAGTAAAACTAGCGGCCTCTACGAGCAGTACTTC
CDR3aa: CASKTSGLYEQYF

j_gene: TRBJ2-7
v_gene: TRBV20-1
abundance: -
d_gene: TRBD1
CDR3nt: TGCAGTGCGAGTGCCGGGGACAGGAGCTCCTACGAGCAGTACTTC
CDR3aa: CSASAGDRSSYEQYF

j_gene: TRBJ1-4
v_gene: TRBV6-6
abundance: -
d_gene: -
CDR3nt: TGTGCCAGCAGGACAGGAACAGAAAAACTGTTTTTT
CDR3aa: CASRTGTEKLFF

j_gene: TRBJ2-2
v_gene: TRBV30
abundance: -
d_gene: TRBD1
CDR3nt: TGTGCCTGGGCCTCGGGGACAGGGGCCCCCGGGGAGCTGTTTTTT
CDR3aa: CAWASGTGAPGELFF

j_gene: TRBJ1-1
v_gene: TRBV12-5
abundance: -
d_gene: -
CDR3nt: TGTGCTAGTGGTTTGGACGGCACTGAAGCTTTCTTT
CDR3aa: CASGLDGTEAFF

j_gene: TRBJ1-4
v_gene: TRBV12-3/TRBV12-4
abundance: -
d_gene: -
CDR3nt: TGTGCCAGCAGCCCCTCGGGTGATGAAAAACTGTTTTTT
CDR3aa: CASSPSGDEKLFF

j_gene: TRBJ2-1
v_gene: TRBV11-3
abundance: -
d_gene: -
CDR3nt: TGTGCCAGCAGCTTATCCGGGTACAATGAGCAGTTCTTC
CDR3aa: CASSLSGYNEQFF

j_gene: TRBJ1-4
v_gene: TRBV7-9
abundance: -
d_gene: -
CDR3nt: TGTGCCAGCAGCCGGACTGGAGCCCCTAGCTTT
CDR3aa: CASSRTGAPSF

j_gene: TRBJ1-5
v_gene: TRBV6-2/TRBV6-3
abundance: once
d_gene: TRBD1
CDR3nt: TGTGCCAGCAGTTACGGGACAGGTAATCAGCCCCAGCATTTT
CDR3aa: CASSYGTGNQPQHF

j_gene: TRBJ2-1
v_gene: TRBV6-5
abundance: -
d_gene: TRBD2
CDR3nt: TGTGCCAGCATGGGGGGGGGAGACAATGAGCAGTTCTTC
CDR3aa: CASMGGGDNEQFF